The TCR beta chain described here comes from a study of post-analysis software for immune sequencing data. Libraries were made from TCR beta cDNA, and they carried unique molecular identifiers. TCRdb re-derived calls from the PCR reads in MiXCR, one entry per CDR3 protein. The table has 550,000 to 700,000 distinct CDR3 sequences, about 40% seen once. This CDR3 has 14 residues. CDR1 and CDR2 (germline): SGHAT, FQNNGV. The trim removed 5 bases at V and 10 bases at J, leaving 12 bases unmatched. This clonotype was recorded a few times. Its antigen is not known. Study-wide findings and caveats: Patients showed TRBV5-6, TRBV5-1 and TRBV20-1 among 4 or 5 TRBV segments more frequent than in controls.

The sequenced sample was blood. The TCR comes from a girl aged 5 to 17 with multiple sclerosis. The rearrangement uses TRBV11-2 and TRBJ2-5; TRBD2 matches 8 bases. CDR3 sequence reads: CASSRLAPPKGQYF. DNA for the CDR3: TGTGCCAGCAGCCGACTAGCGCCGCCAAAGGGCCAGTACTTC. Full variable domain (outside the CDR3, taken from reference TRBV11-2 and TRBJ2-5): EAGVAQSPRYKIIEKRQSVAFWCNPISGHATLYWYQQILGQGPKLLIQFQNNGVVDDSQLPKDRFSAERLKGVDSTLKIQPAKLEDSAVYLCASSRLAPPKGQYFGPGTRLLVL.